The sequence of this TCR beta chain was determined in a study of blood T cells in healthy people across ages. Study-wide findings and caveats: Getting older went along with TCR beta diversity per million T cells dropping roughly linearly. Long-lived and aged donors differed, with more naive CD4+ cells and higher diversity in the long-lived.

RNA extraction gave at least 5.5 micrograms of total RNA per sample. With a J-beta primer mix and a sample-barcoded 5' primer, a second PCR ran about 7 to 11 cycles. MiXCR, run by TCRdb on the 5' RACE reads, gives a single entry per CDR3 protein. The table lists 850,000 to 1,000,000 distinct CDR3 sequences, roughly 43% of them singletons. About this clonotype itself: Its cognate antigen is unknown.

CDR1 and CDR2 (germline): LGHDT, YNNKEL (reference sequence). V dropped 4 bases and J dropped 8 bases, with 11 bases sitting between them. The CDR3 sequence is 12 residues long. Sequences were obtained from blood. This sequence joins TRBV3-1 and TRBJ1-2, with a possible D match to TRBD1 (5 bases). This clonotype was obtained from a man aged 25-40 years in good health. The CDR3, as DNA: TGTGCCAGCAGCCTCCCAGGGCGAGGCTACACCTTC. Translated: CASSLPGRGYTF.